This T cell receptor beta chain is from a study of cytomegalovirus exposure and HLA in healthy donors. The CDR3 is 11 residues long. CDR1 is MNHEY and CDR2 is SVGAGI in the germline V gene. Between the trimmed V and J ends, which lost 6 bases and 2 bases, there was a span of 4 bases. In the PCR, 60 Vbeta and 13 Jbeta primers were used. The protocol was immunoSEQ multiplex PCR, while the TCRdb copy is restricted to in-frame clones and leaves out a portion. This sample has about 160,000 clones; 80% to 90% occur once, and the top ten carry around 10%. The TCR comes from a middle-aged man in good health and CMV-seropositive. V is TRBV6-5 and J is TRBJ2-5, with D hard to call. Sequencing was carried out using PBMCs. In DNA, the CDR3 is TGTGCCAGCAGAATACAAGAGACCCAGTACTTC. Translation gives CASRIQETQYF.